Presented here are 2 T cell receptor beta chains from one specimen sequenced in a study of Tregs in tolerant kidney transplant recipients. Measured with immunoSEQ multiplex PCR; TCRdb has only the in-frame clones, and not every one. The sample lists 120,000 or so clones, roughly 93% occurring once. The sample was CD4+ T cells from blood. The receptors here all came from a human donor in good health.

The chain links TRBV5-1 to TRBJ1-1, with a tentative D call TRBD1 (6 bases). V was clipped by 5 bases and J by 11 bases, with 19 bases between them. This CDR3 contains 13 residues. The germline CDR1 and CDR2 sequences are SGHRS and YFSETQ. The CDR3 coding sequence is TGCGCCAGCAGTCCCGGGGACCAGGGGAGGGCTTTCTTT. As protein: CASSPGDQGRAFF.

The chain recombines TRBV11-3 with TRBJ1-1; D is unclear. Trimming pared 4 bases from V and 0 bases from J, leaving 15 bases between. The germline CDR1 and CDR2 sequences are SGHNT and YENEEA. The CDR3 sequence is 16 residues long. DNA of the CDR3: TGTGCCAGCAGCTCGAGAATAACACAGATGAACACTGAAGCTTTCTTT. It translates to CASSSRITQMNTEAFF.